These 18 T cell receptor beta chains came from one sample sequenced in a study of blood T cells in healthy people across ages. Combining a sample-barcoded 5' primer with a J-beta primer mix, a second PCR ran for roughly 7 to 12 cycles. TCRdb recomputed calls from the 5' RACE reads with MiXCR, one row per CDR3 protein. The sample holds some 750,000 distinct CDR3 sequences, approximately 22% seen once. Sample: blood. The receptors were gathered from a man between 65 and 85 years old in good health.

The chain carries TRBV7-2 and TRBJ1-4, with 8 bases that match TRBD1. This CDR3 comprises 14 residues. The V gene end was trimmed by 5 bases and the J gene end by 8 bases; junction bases not matched to a gene: 7. Germline-derived CDR1 and CDR2 are SGHTA and FQGNSA. CDR3 loop: CASSDTGGVEKLFF. The CDR3 DNA reads TGTGCCAGCAGCGATACAGGGGGGGTGGAAAAACTGTTTTTT.

This clonotype was picked up many times. The chain recombines TRBV4-3 with TRBJ2-1; D not certain. CDR1 and CDR2 from the germline V gene are LGHNA and YSLEER. This CDR3 spans 14 amino acids. The V and J ends lost 4 bases and 5 bases respectively, with 12 bases between them. CDR3 residues: CASSRSMVDNEQFF. The CDR3 DNA reads TGCGCCAGCAGCCGATCGATGGTCGACAATGAGCAGTTCTTC.

This clonotype was counted a few times. The chain carries TRBV7-2 and TRBJ2-3; D is unresolved. Trimming shortened V by 8 bases and J by 4 bases, and 10 bases separated the two germline ends. The CDR3 sequence is 12 residues long. Germline-derived CDR1 and CDR2 are SGHTA and FQGNSA. This CDR3 reads CASDENADTQYF. The DNA of the CDR3 is TGTGCCAGCGACGAGAATGCAGATACGCAGTATTTT.

The table lists this clonotype with many counts. The gene calls are TRBV12-3 or TRBV12-4 and TRBJ2-1; no firm D call. The CDR3 spans 15 residues. Trimming took 7 bases from V and 0 from J, leaving 13 bases between them. The CDR3 nucleotides read TGTGCCAGCAACTGGGGTAGTCCCTCCTACAATGAGCAGTTCTTC. Its protein is CASNWGSPSYNEQFF.

This chain links TRBV5-1 with TRBJ2-1; D not resolved. This CDR3 contains 12 residues. Germline assignment: CDR1 SGHRS and CDR2 YFSETQ. The germline V and J ends were trimmed by 3 bases and 8 bases, with 9 bases remaining between them. DNA for the CDR3: TGCGCCAGCAGCTCCACTTGGGATGAGCAGTTCTTC. Encoded protein: CASSSTWDEQFF.

This clonotype was observed a handful of times. This chain connects TRBV19 to TRBJ2-5; a possible D gene is TRBD2 (9 bases). CDR1 LNHDA and CDR2 SQIVND come from the germline V gene (reference sequence). This CDR3 comprises 14 residues. V was trimmed by 10 bases and J by 9 bases, leaving 24 bases between them. The CDR3 here is CATSSGNQGQAQYF. In DNA form, the CDR3 reads TGTGCCACCTCTAGCGGGAATCAGGGACAGGCCCAGTACTTC.

As regards this clonotype: This could be a read error, since a much larger clone is one nucleotide away. The V gene is TRBV11-1, the J gene TRBJ2-1; D uncertain. This CDR3 comprises 12 residues. The V end was cut by 5 bases, the J end by 5 bases, with 7 bases between. CDR1 and CDR2 (germline): SGHAT, FQDESV (reference sequence). The CDR3 loop reads CASSRLHNEQFF. CDR3 sequence (DNA): TGTGCCAGCAGCAGACTGCACAATGAGCAGTTCTTC.

Written as DNA, the CDR3 is TGTGCCAGCTCACCTTCGGCAGGGAATGAAAAACTGTTTTTT. Protein product: CASSPSAGNEKLFF. The chain has TRBV18 and TRBJ1-4, with a tentative D call TRBD1 (5 bases). Per germline, CDR1 KGHSH and CDR2 LQKENI. V shed 3 bases and J shed 5 bases, with 10 bases lying between them. The CDR3 length is 14 residues.

This clonotype came up many times. CDR3 nucleotides: TGCGCCAGCAGCTTGGGATACGTAGGCAGGTATGAGCAGTTCTTC. Translation: CASSLGYVGRYEQFF. The J gene is TRBJ2-1, the V gene TRBV5-1; no clear D gene. V was trimmed by 0 bases and J by 8 bases, leaving 15 bases between them. CDR1 and CDR2 (germline): SGHRS, YFSETQ. This CDR3 has 15 residues.

The CDR3 reads CSAKRASGDEQFF. Here the CDR3 DNA reads TGCAGTGCCAAGAGGGCTAGCGGGGATGAGCAGTTCTTC. V and J are TRBV20-1 and TRBJ2-1, with 9 bases identical to TRBD2. Germline trimming cut 6 bases from V and 8 bases from J; bases unmatched to any gene: 8. The CDR3 runs 13 residues. Germline CDR1 and CDR2: DFQATT and SNEGSKA (reference sequence).

This clonotype was seen only once. Since no conserved phenylalanine or tryptophan closes the CDR3, a read error is the likely cause. J is TRBJ2-1 and V is TRBV5-1; 8 positions agree with TRBD2. This CDR3 is built from 15 residues. The V and J ends lost 0 bases and 1 base, in that order; junction bases with no gene match: 0. Germline-derived CDR1 and CDR2 are SGHRS and YFSETQ. The CDR3 spells CASSLGLASYNEQFL. In DNA, the CDR3 is TGCGCCAGCAGCTTGGGACTAGCGTCCTACAATGAGCAGTTCCTC.

The genes are TRBV6-4 and TRBJ1-1, with D perhaps TRBD1 (5 bases). V lost 8 bases and J lost 2, with 12 bases in between. CDR1 is MRHNA, CDR2 SNTAGT, per germline. This CDR3 has 13 residues. The CDR3: CASPGRGNTEAFF. CDR3 in DNA: TGTGCCAGCCCCGGGAGGGGAAACACTGAAGCTTTCTTT.

The chain couples TRBV15 to TRBJ1-5; perhaps TRBD1 as D (6 bases). The length of the CDR3 is 15 residues. V dropped 5 bases and J dropped 2 bases, with 13 bases sitting between them. Looked up from germline, CDR1 is LNHNV and CDR2 is YYDKDF (reference sequence). CDR3 bases: TGTGCCACCAGCGCCGACAGGCTTGGCAATCAGCCCCAGCATTTT. Amino acids: CATSADRLGNQPQHF.

This clonotype has a handful of counts. V gene TRBV9 combines with J gene TRBJ2-2; D remains ambiguous. Per germline, CDR1 SGDLS and CDR2 YYNGEE. V shed 4 bases and J shed 2 bases, with 12 bases lying between them. The CDR3 loop spans 15 amino acids. This CDR3 is CASSPSVTNTGELFF. DNA for the CDR3: TGTGCCAGCAGCCCGAGTGTGACTAACACCGGGGAGCTGTTTTTT.

The V gene is TRBV25-1, the J gene TRBJ2-2, with TRBD1 matching over 7 bases. The CDR3 sequence is 16 residues long. The V segment lost 0 bases and the J segment 2 bases; nucleotides outside the gene matches: 3. Germline lookup yields CDR1 MGHDK and CDR2 SYGVNS. CDR3: CASSEYGQVNTGELFF. In nucleotides, the CDR3 is TGTGCCAGCAGTGAATACGGACAGGTTAACACCGGGGAGCTGTTTTTT.

This clonotype has only a few counts. The chain links TRBV6-1 to TRBJ1-1; D ambiguous. This CDR3 has 13 amino acids. Trimming took off 4 bases at V and 3 bases at J, with 9 bases between the two ends. Germline values: CDR1 MNHNS, CDR2 SASEGT. Here the CDR3 reads CASSAEGHTEAFF. CDR3 in DNA: TGTGCCAGCAGTGCTGAGGGTCACACTGAAGCTTTCTTT.

Remarks on this clonotype: A read error may be the cause here, since a much bigger clone is one base away. The chain employs TRBV12-3 or TRBV12-4 and TRBJ1-2; D possibly corresponds to TRBD1 (5 bases). This CDR3 has 12 residues. Trimming took off 5 bases at V and 6 bases at J, with 10 bases between the two ends. The CDR3 spells CASSPQGHGYTF. The CDR3 nucleotides read TGTGCCAGCAGTCCGCAGGGCCATGGCTACACCTTC.

The J gene is TRBJ2-3, the V gene TRBV19, with no clear D. In germline, CDR1 is LNHDA, CDR2 SQIVND (reference sequence). The CDR3 loop spans 11 amino acids. V gave up 5 bases and J gave up 7 bases, with 7 bases separating them. CDR3: CASSGDNTQYF. The CDR3 DNA reads TGTGCCAGTAGTGGCGATAATACGCAGTATTTT.